This TCR beta chain was identified in a study of T cell repertoires in cytomegalovirus infection. V was cut by 0 bases and J by 8 bases, with 19 bases left in between. CDR3 length: 16 residues. Germline CDR1 and CDR2: MGHRA and YSYEKL. Overall study findings and caveats: CMV-specific TCR beta clonotypes restricted by HLA-C were the ones dominating the ex vivo response. Individuals carrying CMV plus the relevant HLA were identified by cumulative frequency of public TCR beta families.

Using its own MiXCR run on the reads, TCRdb lists one record per CDR3 protein. The sample lists about 900,000 distinct CDR3 sequences, around a third occurring once. Worth noting for this clonotype: Its specificity is unknown.

The chain recombines TRBV4-1 with TRBJ1-2; D remains unclear. Sequenced material: cultured CD8+ T cells from PBMCs, taken from culture after CMV antigen stimulation. The sequence derives from a human donor in good health (CMV status not recorded). Some clones in this sample may be carry-over from other donors' samples. CDR3 DNA sequence: TGCGCCAGCAGCCAAGATCGCGAGATTATTTTCTGGGGCTACACCTTC. This translates into CASSQDREIIFWGYTF.